This T cell receptor beta chain was profiled in a study of radiation and T cells in renal cell carcinoma. Treatment noted: treatment-naive control, cytoreductive nephrectomy. Clones were read by immunoSEQ multiplex PCR, and TCRdb kept only the in-frame ones, dropping some. The data show 23,000 or so clones, roughly 60% seen once. Unmatched junction bases numbered 6, after V lost 3 bases and J lost 9 bases. The CDR3 has 15 amino acids. Germline CDR1 is LNHDA and CDR2 is SQIVND (reference sequence). The TCR was taken from a man aged 35-49 years with renal cell carcinoma. The chain recombines TRBV19 with TRBJ1-6; 9 positions match TRBD1. The source material was tumor tissue, sampled from a patient whose treatment was nephrectomy without radiotherapy. The CDR3: CASSIADRGGSPLHF. The CDR3 nucleotides are TGTGCCAGTAGTATCGCGGACAGGGGTGGTTCACCCCTCCACTTT.